The T cell receptor (beta chain) described here comes from a study of CD8+CD57+ T cells in acquired aplastic anemia. Study summary: About 3 ug was the average amount of DNA from sorted CD4+ and CD8+ cells.

Concerning this clonotype: Antigen specificity is unknown.

Study observations and caveats: Patients and controls shared some 30 CD8+ CDR3 sequences. In CD8+ cells, Simpson's diversity showed no significant difference between patients and controls.

In patients chosen for sequencing, flow cytometry had shown CD8+CD57+ cell expansion. No therapy was given to patients before blood sampling. Genomic DNA acted as the template from which TCR beta VDJ combination and CDR3 sequence profiling were carried out. A single record per CDR3 protein comes from TCRdb applying MiXCR to the reads. Found here are some 180,000 distinct CDR3 sequences, around 50% of them singletons; the top ten hold 10% to 15%. The clonotype originates from a human donor with aplastic anemia. Sequencing was performed on sorted CD4+, CD8+, or CD8+CD57+ T cells (not recorded which) from PBMCs.

The CDR3 loop is CATSERGGNTDTQYF. DNA of the CDR3: TGTGCCACCAGTGAGCGGGGGGGCAACACAGATACGCAGTATTTT. J is TRBJ2-3 and V is TRBV24-1, with 9 bases lining up with TRBD2. CDR1 is KGHDR and CDR2 is SFDVKD in the germline V gene. The CDR3 loop spans 15 amino acids. Trimming at V came to 4 bases and at J to 2 bases, leaving 3 bases not matched to a gene.